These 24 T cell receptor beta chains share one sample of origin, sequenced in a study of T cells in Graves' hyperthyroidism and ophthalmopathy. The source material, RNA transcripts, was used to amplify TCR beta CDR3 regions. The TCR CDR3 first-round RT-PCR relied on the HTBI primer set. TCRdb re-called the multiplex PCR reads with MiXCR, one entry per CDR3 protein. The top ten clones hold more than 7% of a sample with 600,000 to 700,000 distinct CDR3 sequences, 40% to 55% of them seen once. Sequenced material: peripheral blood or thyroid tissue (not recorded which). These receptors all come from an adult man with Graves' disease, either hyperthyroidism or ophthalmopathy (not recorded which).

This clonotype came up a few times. The CDR3 here is CSARPETGYTGELFF. As DNA, the CDR3 is TGCAGTGCTAGGCCGGAGACAGGGTACACCGGGGAGCTGTTTTTT. The chain is built from TRBV20-1 and TRBJ2-2; 7 nucleotides match TRBD1. The length of the CDR3 is 15 residues. J lost 3 bases, V lost 3 bases, and 7 bases had no gene match. The germline V gene encodes CDR1 DFQATT and CDR2 SNEGSKA (reference sequence).

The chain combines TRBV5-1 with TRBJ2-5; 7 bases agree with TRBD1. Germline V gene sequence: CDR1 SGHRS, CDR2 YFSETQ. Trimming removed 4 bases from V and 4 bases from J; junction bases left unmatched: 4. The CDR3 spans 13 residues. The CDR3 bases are TGCGCCAGCAGCCTTGGGACAGCAGAGACCCAGTACTTC. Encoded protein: CASSLGTAETQYF.

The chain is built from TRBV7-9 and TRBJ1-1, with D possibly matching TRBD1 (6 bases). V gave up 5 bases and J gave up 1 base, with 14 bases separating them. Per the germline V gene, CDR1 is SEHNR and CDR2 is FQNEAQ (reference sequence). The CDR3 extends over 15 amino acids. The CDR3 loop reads CASSSPGTRNTEAFF. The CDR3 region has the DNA TGTGCCAGCAGCAGTCCCGGGACACGGAACACTGAAGCTTTCTTT. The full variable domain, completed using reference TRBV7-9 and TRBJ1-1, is DTGVSQNPRHKITKRGQNVTFRCDPISEHNRLYWYRQTLGQGPEFLTYFQNEAQLEKSRLLSDRFSAERPKGSFSTLEIQRTEQGDSAMYLCASSSPGTRNTEAFFGQGTRLTVV.

The CDR3 DNA reads TGTGCCAGCAGCCAGGCTAGCGGGGGCTCCTACGAGCAGTACTTC. Protein sequence: CASSQASGGSYEQYF. The chain couples TRBV7-6 to TRBJ2-7; 10 positions agree with TRBD2. This CDR3 comprises 15 residues. With V trimmed by 5 bases and J by 0 bases, 4 bases remained unmatched. Germline V gives CDR1 SGHVS, CDR2 FNYEAQ.

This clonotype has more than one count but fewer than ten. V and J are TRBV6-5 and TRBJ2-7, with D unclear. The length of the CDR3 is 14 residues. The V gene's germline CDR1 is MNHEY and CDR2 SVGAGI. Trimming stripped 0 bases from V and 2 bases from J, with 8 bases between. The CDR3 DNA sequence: TGTGCCAGCAGTTACTCCGGCGGCACCTACGAGCAGTACTTC. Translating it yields CASSYSGGTYEQYF.

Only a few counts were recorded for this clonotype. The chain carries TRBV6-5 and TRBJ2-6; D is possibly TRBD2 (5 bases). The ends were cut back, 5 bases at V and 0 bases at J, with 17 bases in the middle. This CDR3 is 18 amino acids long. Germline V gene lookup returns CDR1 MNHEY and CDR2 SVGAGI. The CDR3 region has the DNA TGTGCCAGCAGTGACTACATCCAGGTGCTCTCTGGGGCCAACGTCCTGACTTTC. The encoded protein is CASSDYIQVLSGANVLTF.

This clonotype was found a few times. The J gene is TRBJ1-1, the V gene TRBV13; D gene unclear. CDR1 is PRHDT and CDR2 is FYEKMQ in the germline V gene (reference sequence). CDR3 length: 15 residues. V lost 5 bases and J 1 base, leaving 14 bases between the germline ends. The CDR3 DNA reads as TGTGCCAGCAGCAAAGGCATAGCCGAGAACACTGAAGCTTTCTTT. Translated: CASSKGIAENTEAFF.

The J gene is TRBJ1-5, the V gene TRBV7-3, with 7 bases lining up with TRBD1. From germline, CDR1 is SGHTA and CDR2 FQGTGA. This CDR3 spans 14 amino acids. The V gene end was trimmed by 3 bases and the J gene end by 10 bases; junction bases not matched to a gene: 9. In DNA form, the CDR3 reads TGTGCCAGCAGCTTCGGCCAGGGGGAGCGCCCCCAGCATTTT. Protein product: CASSFGQGERPQHF.

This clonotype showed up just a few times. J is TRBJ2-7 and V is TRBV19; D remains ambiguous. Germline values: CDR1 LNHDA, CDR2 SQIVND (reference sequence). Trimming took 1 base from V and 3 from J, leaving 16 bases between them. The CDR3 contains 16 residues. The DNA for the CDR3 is TGTGCCAGTAGTATAGGGCCAGCCCGGTCGGACTACGAGCAGTACTTC. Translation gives CASSIGPARSDYEQYF.

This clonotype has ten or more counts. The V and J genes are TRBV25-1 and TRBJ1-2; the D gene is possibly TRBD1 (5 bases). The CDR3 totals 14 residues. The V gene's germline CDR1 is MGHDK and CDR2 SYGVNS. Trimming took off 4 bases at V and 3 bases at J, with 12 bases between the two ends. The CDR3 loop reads CASSGAGTYYGYTF. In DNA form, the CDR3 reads TGTGCCAGCAGTGGGGCGGGGACGTACTATGGCTACACCTTC.

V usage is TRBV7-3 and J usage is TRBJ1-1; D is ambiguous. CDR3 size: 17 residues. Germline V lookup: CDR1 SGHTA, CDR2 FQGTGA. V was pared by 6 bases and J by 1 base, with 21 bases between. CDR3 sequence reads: CASSHSGSARANTEAFF. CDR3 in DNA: TGTGCCAGCAGTCACAGTGGGTCAGCCCGGGCGAACACTGAAGCTTTCTTT.

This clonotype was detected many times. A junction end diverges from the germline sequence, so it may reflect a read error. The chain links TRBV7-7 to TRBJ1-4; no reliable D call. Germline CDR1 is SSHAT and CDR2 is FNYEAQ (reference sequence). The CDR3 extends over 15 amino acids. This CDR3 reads CASSRLGATNEKLFF. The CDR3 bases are TGTGCTAGCAGTCGTCTGGGAGCAACTAATGAAAAACTGTTTTTT.

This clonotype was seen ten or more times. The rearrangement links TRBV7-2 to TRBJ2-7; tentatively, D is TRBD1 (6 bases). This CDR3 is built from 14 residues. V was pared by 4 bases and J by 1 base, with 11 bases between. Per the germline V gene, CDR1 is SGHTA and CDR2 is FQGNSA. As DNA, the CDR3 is TGTGCCAGCAGCTCGGACAGCCTTTCCTACGAGCAGTACTTC. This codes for CASSSDSLSYEQYF. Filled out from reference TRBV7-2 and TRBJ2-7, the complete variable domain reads GAGVSQSPSNKVTEKGKDVELRCDPISGHTALYWYRQSLGQGLEFLIYFQGNSAPDKSGLPSDRFSAERTGGSVSTLTIQRTQQEDSAVYLCASSSDSLSYEQYFGPGTRLTVT.

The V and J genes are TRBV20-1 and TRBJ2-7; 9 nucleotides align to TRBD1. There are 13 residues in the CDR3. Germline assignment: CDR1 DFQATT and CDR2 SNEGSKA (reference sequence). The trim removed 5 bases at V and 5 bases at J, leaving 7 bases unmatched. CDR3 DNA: TGCAGTGCTCGCCCGGGACAGGGAAACGAGCAGTACTTC. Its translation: CSARPGQGNEQYF.

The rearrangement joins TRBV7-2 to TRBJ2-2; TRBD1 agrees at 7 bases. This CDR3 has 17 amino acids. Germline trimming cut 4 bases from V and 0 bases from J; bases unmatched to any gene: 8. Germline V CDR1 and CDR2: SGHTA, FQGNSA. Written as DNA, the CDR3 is TGTGCCAGCAGCTGGCGGACAGGCGCCTCGAACACCGGGGAGCTGTTTTTT. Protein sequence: CASSWRTGASNTGELFF.

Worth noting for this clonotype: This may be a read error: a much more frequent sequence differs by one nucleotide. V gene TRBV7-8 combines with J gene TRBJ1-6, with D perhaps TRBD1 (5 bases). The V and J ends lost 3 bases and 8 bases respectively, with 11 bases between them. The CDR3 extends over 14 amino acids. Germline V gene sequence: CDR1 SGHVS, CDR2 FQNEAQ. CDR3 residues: CASSFGTDYSPLHF. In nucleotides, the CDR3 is TGTGCCAGCAGCTTCGGGACGGACTATTCACCCCTCCACTTT.

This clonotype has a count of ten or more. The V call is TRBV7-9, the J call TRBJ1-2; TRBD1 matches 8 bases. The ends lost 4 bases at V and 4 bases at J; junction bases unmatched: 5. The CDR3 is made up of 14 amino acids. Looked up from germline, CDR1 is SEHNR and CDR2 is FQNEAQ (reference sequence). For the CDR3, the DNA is TGTGCCAGCAGCTCCGTAACAGGGGGCTATGGCTACACCTTC. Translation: CASSSVTGGYGYTF. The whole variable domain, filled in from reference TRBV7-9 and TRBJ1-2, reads DTGVSQNPRHKITKRGQNVTFRCDPISEHNRLYWYRQTLGQGPEFLTYFQNEAQLEKSRLLSDRFSAERPKGSFSTLEIQRTEQGDSAMYLCASSSVTGGYGYTFGSGTRLTVV.

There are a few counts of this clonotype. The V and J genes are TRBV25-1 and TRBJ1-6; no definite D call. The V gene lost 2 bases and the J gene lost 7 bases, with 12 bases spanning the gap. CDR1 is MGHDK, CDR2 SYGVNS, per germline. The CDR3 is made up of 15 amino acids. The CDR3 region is CASSETTAPNSPLHF. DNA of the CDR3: TGTGCCAGCAGTGAAACAACAGCGCCGAATTCACCCCTCCACTTT.

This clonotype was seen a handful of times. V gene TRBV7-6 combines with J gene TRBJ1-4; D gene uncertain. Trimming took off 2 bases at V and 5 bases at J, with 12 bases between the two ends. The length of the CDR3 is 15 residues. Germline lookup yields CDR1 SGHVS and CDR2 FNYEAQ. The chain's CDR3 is CASSLRPIRNEKLFF. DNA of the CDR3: TGTGCCAGCAGCTTACGGCCAATAAGGAATGAAAAACTGTTTTTT.

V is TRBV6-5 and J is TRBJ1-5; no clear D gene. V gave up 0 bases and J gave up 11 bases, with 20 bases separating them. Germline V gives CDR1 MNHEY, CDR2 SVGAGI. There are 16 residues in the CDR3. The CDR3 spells CASSYSSLPGKSSQHF. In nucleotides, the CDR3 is TGTGCCAGCAGTTACTCGAGTCTCCCAGGTAAAAGCTCCCAGCATTTT.

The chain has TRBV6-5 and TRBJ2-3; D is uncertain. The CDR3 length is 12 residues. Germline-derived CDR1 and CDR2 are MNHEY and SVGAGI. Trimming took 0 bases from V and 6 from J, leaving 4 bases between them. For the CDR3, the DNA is TGTGCCAGCAGTTACTCGTTCGATACGCAGTATTTT. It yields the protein CASSYSFDTQYF.

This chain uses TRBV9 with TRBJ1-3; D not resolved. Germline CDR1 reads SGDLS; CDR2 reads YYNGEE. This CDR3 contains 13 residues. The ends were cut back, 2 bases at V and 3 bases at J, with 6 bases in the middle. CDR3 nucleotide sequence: TGTGCCAGCAGCGTGGGGTTTGGAAACACCATATATTTT. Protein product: CASSVGFGNTIYF.

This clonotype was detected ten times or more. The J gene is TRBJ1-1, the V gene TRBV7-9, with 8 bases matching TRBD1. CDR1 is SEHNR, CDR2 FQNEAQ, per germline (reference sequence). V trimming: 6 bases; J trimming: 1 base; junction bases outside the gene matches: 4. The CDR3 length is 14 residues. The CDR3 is CASRRQGSNTEAFF. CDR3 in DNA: TGTGCCAGCAGGAGACAGGGGTCGAACACTGAAGCTTTCTTT.

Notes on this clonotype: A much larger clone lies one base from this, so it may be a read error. CDR3 loop: CASSTKPGHSYEQYF. CDR3 sequence (DNA): TGTGCCAGCAGCACTAAGCCGGGACACTCCTACGAGCAGTACTTC. The chain links TRBV7-2 to TRBJ2-7; tentative D call: TRBD1 (6 bases). Germline CDR1 is SGHTA and CDR2 is FQGNSA. The length of the CDR3 is 15 residues. V dropped 5 bases and J dropped 0 bases, with 14 bases sitting between them.